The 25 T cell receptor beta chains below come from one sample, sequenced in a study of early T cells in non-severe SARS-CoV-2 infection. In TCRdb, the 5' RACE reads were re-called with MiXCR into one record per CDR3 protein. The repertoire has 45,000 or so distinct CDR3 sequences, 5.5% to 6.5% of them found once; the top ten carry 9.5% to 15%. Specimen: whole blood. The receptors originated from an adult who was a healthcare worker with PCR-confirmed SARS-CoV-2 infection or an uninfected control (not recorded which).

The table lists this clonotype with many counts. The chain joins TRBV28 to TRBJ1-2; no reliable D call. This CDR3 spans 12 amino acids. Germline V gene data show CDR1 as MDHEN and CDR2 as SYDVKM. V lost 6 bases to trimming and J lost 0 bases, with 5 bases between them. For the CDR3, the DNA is TGTGCCAGCAGCCCTACTAACTATGGCTACACCTTC. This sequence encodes CASSPTNYGYTF.

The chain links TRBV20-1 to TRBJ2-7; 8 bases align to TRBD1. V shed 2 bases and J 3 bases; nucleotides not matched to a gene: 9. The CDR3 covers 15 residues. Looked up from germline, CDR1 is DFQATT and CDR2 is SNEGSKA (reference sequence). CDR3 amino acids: CSARPDRGKVYEQYF. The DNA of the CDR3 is TGCAGTGCTAGACCCGACAGGGGAAAAGTCTACGAGCAGTACTTC.

The CDR3 nucleotides read TGTGCCAGCAGCTCTTACCCCGGACAGCCCCGACCGGAGGGCTACACCTTC. Translated: CASSSYPGQPRPEGYTF. The J gene is TRBJ1-2, the V gene TRBV11-2; perhaps TRBD1 as D (6 bases). V dropped 4 bases and J dropped 8 bases, with 26 bases sitting between them. The CDR3 is 17 residues long. Germline V gives CDR1 SGHAT, CDR2 FQNNGV.

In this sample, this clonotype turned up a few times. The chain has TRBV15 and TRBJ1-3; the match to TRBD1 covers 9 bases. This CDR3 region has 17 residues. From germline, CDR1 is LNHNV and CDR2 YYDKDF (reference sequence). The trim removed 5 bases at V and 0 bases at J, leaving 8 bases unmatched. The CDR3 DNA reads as TGTGCCACCAGCCTGCGGGACAGGGCCTTCTCTGGAAACACCATATATTTT. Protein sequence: CATSLRDRAFSGNTIYF.

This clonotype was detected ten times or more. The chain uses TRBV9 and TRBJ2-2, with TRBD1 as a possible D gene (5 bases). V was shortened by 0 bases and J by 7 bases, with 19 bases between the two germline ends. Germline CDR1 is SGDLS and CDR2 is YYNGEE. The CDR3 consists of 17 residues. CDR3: CASSVADIPADHGELFF. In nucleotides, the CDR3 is TGTGCCAGCAGCGTAGCGGACATTCCGGCCGACCACGGGGAGCTGTTTTTT.

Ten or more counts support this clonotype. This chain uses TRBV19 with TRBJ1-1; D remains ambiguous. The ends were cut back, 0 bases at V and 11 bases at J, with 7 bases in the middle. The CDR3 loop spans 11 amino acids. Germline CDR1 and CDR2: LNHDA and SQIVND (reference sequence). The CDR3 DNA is TGTGCCAGTAGTATAGAGTTGGGTGCTTTCTTT. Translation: CASSIELGAFF.

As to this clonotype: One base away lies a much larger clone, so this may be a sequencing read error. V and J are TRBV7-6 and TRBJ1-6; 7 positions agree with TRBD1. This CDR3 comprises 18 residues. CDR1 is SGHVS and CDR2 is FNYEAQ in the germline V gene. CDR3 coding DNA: TGTGCCAACAGCTCCTCGACAGGGAATCTACTCTATAATTCACCCCTCCACTTT. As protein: CANSSSTGNLLYNSPLHF.

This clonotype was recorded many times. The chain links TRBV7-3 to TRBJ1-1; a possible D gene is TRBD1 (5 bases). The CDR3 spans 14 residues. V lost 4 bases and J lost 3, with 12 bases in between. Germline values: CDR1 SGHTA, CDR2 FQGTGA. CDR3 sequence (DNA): TGTGCCAGCAGCTATCGGGGGGGTGACACTGAAGCTTTCTTT. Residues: CASSYRGGDTEAFF.

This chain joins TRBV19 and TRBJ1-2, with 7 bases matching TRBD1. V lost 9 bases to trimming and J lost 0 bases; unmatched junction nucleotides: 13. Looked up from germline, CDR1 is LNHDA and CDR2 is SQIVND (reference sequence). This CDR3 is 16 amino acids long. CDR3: CASGTAELLSNYGYTF. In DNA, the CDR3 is TGTGCCAGCGGGACAGCCGAACTCCTCTCTAACTATGGCTACACCTTC.

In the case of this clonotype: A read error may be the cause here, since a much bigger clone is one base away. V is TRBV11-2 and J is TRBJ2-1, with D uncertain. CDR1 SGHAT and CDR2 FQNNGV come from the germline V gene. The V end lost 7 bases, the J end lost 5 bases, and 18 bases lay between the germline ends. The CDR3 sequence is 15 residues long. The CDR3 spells CASNPAWGGHNEQFF. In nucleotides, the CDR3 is TGTGCCAGCAACCCTGCCTGGGGTGGCCACAATGAGCAGTTCTTC.

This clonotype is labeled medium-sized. The chain's CDR3 is CSARDGTSYEQYF. The CDR3 region has the DNA TGCAGTGCTAGAGATGGGACTAGCTACGAGCAGTACTTC. The J gene is TRBJ2-7, the V gene TRBV20-1; TRBD2 agrees at 8 bases. The V segment lost 0 bases and the J segment 3 bases; nucleotides outside the gene matches: 1. CDR3 length: 13 amino acids. CDR1 and CDR2 from the germline V gene are DFQATT and SNEGSKA (reference sequence).

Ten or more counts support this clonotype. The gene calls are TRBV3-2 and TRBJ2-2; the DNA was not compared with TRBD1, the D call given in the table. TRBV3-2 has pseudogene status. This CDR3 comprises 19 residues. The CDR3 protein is CASSHPGTGDSYNTGELFF. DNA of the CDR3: TGTGCCAGCAGCCACCCCGGGACAGGGGATTCCTATAACACCGGGGAGCTGTTTTTT.

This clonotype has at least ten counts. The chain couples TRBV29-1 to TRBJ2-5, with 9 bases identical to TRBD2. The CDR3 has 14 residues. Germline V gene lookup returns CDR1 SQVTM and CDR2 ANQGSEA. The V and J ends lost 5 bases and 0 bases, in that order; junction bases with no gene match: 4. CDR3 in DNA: TGCAGCGTTCCAGCGGGGGGAAACCAAGAGACCCAGTACTTC. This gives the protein CSVPAGGNQETQYF.

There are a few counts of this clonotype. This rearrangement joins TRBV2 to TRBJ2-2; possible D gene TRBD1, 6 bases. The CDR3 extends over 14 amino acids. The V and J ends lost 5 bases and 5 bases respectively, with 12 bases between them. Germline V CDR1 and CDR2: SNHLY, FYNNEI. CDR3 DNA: TGTGCCAGCAGTCTACAGGGTTTGACCGGGGAGCTGTTTTTT. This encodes CASSLQGLTGELFF. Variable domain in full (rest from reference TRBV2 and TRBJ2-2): EPEVTQTPSHQVTQMGQEVILRCVPISNHLYFYWYRQILGQKVEFLVSFYNNEISEKSEIFDDQFSVERPDGSNFTLKIRSTKLEDSAMYFCASSLQGLTGELFFGEGSRLTVL.

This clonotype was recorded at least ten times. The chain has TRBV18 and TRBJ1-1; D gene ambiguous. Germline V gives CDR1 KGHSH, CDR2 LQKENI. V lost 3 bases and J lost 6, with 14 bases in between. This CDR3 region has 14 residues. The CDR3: CASSPPGGRAEAFF. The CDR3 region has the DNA TGTGCCAGCTCACCCCCGGGAGGGCGGGCTGAAGCTTTCTTT.

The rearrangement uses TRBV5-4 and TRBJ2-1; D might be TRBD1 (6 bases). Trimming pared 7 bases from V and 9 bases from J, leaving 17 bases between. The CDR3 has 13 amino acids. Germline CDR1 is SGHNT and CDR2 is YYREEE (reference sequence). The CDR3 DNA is TGTGCCAGCTCGAGAACAGGACAGACTGAGCAGTTCTTC. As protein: CASSRTGQTEQFF.

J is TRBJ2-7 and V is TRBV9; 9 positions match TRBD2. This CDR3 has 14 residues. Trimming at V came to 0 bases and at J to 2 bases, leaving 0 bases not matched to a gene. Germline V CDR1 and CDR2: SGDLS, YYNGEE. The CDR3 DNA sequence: TGTGCCAGCAGCGTAGGCGGGGGGGCCTACGAGCAGTACTTC. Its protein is CASSVGGGAYEQYF.

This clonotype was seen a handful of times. CDR3 protein: CASSLDHLNTEAFF. The CDR3 nucleotides read TGTGCCAGCAGCTTGGATCACTTGAACACTGAAGCTTTCTTT. The chain couples TRBV11-2 to TRBJ1-1; no reliable D call. V lost 3 bases and J lost 0, with 8 bases in between. CDR1 is SGHAT and CDR2 is FQNNGV in the germline V gene. This CDR3 spans 14 amino acids. Drawing the rest from reference TRBV11-2 and TRBJ1-1, the complete variable domain is EAGVAQSPRYKIIEKRQSVAFWCNPISGHATLYWYQQILGQGPKLLIQFQNNGVVDDSQLPKDRFSAERLKGVDSTLKIQPAKLEDSAVYLCASSLDHLNTEAFFGQGTRLTVV.

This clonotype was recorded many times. The CDR3 protein is CASSGTGDYNSPLHF. The CDR3 bases are TGTGCCAGCAGCGGGACAGGGGACTATAATTCACCCCTCCACTTT. The chain couples TRBV27 to TRBJ1-6; TRBD1 agrees at 10 bases. Germline trimming cut 6 bases from V and 3 bases from J; bases unmatched to any gene: 2. CDR1 MNHEY and CDR2 SMNVEV come from the germline V gene (reference sequence). CDR3 length: 15 amino acids.

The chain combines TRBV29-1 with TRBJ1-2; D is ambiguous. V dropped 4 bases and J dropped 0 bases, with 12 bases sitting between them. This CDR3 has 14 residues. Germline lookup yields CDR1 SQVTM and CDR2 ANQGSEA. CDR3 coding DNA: TGCAGCGTTGGACTAGGCTCCGCTAACTATGGCTACACCTTC. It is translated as CSVGLGSANYGYTF.

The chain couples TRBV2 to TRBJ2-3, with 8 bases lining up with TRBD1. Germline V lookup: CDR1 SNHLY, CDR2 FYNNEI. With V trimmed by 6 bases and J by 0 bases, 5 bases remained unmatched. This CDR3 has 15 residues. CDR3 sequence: CASRGQGLSTDTQYF. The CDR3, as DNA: TGTGCCAGCAGAGGACAGGGCCTGAGCACAGATACGCAGTATTTT.

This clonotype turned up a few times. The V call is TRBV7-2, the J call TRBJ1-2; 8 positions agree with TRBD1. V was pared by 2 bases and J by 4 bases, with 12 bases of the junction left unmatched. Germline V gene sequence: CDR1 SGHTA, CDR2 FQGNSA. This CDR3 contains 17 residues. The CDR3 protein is CASSLLFADRASYGYTF. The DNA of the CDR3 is TGTGCCAGCAGCTTATTATTTGCGGACAGGGCTTCCTATGGCTACACCTTC.

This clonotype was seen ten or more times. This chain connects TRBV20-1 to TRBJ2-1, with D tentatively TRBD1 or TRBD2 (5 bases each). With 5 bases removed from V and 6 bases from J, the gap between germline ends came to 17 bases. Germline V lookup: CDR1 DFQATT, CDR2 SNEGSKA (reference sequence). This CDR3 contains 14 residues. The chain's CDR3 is CSAGYGTGTNEQFF. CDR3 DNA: TGCAGTGCTGGGTATGGGACGGGCACCAATGAGCAGTTCTTC.

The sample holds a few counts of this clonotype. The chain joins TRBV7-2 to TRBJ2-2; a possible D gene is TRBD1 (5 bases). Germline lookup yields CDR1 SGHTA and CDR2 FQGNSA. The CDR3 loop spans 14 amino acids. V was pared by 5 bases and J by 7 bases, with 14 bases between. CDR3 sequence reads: CASSARRASGELFF. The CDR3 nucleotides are TGTGCCAGCAGCGCTCGCAGGGCCAGCGGGGAGCTGTTTTTT.

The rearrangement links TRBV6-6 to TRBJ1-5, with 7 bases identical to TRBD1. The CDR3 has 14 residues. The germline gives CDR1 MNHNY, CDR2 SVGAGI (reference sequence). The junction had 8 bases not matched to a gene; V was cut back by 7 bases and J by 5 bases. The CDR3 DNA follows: TGTGCCAGCACACCGCGGGGACAGTATCAGCCCCAGCATTTT. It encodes CASTPRGQYQPQHF.